This T cell receptor (beta chain) was identified in a study of T cells in Graves' hyperthyroidism and ophthalmopathy. Overall study findings and caveats: Most clonotypes expanded in the thyroid (above 0.001) were also present in blood.

This CDR3 has 18 residues. V gave up 5 bases and J gave up 1 base; unmatched junction bases: 13. Germline V gene data show CDR1 as SEHNR and CDR2 as FQNEAQ (reference sequence). This clonotype was seen a few times. The antigen remains unidentified. Amplified TCR beta CDR3 regions came from RNA transcripts. The HTBI primer set drove a first-round RT-PCR of the TCR CDR3. From the multiplex PCR reads, TCRdb called clonotypes with MiXCR, one entry per CDR3 protein. The table includes 250,000 to 400,000 distinct CDR3 sequences, about 13% detected once. The TCR comes from a middle-aged woman with Graves' ophthalmopathy. Sequencing input: blood. The V call is TRBV7-9, the J call TRBJ2-2; 7 nucleotides agree with TRBD1. CDR3 sequence: CASSNRNRDRGNTGELFF. As DNA, the CDR3 is TGTGCCAGCAGCAACCGGAACCGGGACAGAGGGAACACCGGGGAGCTGTTTTTT.